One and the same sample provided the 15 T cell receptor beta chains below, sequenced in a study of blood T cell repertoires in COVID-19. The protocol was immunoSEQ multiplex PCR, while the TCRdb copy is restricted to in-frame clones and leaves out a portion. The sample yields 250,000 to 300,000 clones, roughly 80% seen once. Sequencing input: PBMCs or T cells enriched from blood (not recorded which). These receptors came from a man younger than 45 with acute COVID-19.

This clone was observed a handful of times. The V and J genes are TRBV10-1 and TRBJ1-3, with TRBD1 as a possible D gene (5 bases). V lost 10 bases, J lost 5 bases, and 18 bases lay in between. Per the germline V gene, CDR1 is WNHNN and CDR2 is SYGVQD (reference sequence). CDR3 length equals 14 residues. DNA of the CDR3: TGCGCCACCCCGCAACAGGCGGATCGAAACACCATATATTTT. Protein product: CATPQQADRNTIYF.

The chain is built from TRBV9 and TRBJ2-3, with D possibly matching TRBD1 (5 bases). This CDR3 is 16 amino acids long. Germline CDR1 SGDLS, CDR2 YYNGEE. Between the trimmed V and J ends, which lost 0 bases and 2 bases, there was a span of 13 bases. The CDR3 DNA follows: TGTGCCAGCAGCGTAGGAACAGGCCATATCACAGATACGCAGTATTTT. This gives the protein CASSVGTGHITDTQYF.

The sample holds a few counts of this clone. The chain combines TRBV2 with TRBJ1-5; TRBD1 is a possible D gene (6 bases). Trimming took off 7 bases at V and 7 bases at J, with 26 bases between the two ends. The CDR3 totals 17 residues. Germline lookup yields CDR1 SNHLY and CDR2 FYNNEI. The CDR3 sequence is CASKNLQGGVGQQPQHF. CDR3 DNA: TGTGCCAGCAAGAACCTACAAGGGGGGGTAGGGCAGCAGCCCCAGCATTTT.

The CDR3 loop reads CASIKGQGVGNTIYF. Here the CDR3 DNA reads TGTGCCAGCATAAAAGGACAGGGGGTAGGAAACACCATATATTTT. This sequence joins TRBV6-5 and TRBJ1-3, with TRBD1 matching over 10 bases. Losses at the gene ends were 7 bases for V and 4 bases for J; bases not matched to a gene: 7. This CDR3 contains 15 residues. The V gene's germline CDR1 is MNHEY and CDR2 SVGAGI.

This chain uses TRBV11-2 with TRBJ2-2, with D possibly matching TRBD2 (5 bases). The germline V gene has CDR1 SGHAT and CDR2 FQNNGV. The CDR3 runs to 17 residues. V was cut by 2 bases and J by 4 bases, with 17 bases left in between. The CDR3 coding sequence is TGTGCCAGCAGCTTACCCACCCGACCCCGGGGCACCGGGGAGCTGTTTTTT. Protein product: CASSLPTRPRGTGELFF.

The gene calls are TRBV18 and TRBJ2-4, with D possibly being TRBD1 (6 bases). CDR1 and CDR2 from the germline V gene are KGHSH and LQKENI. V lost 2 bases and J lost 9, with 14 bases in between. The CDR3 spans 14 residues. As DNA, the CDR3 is TGTGCCAGCTCACCAACCGGTGGGGGCCGCATTCAGTACTTC. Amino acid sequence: CASSPTGGGRIQYF.

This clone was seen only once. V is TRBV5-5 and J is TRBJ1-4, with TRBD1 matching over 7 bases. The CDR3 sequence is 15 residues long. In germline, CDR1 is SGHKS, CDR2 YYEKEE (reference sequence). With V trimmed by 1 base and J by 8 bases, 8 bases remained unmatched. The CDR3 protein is CASSLFTGEIEKLFF. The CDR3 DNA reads TGTGCCAGCAGCTTGTTTACAGGGGAAATAGAAAAACTGTTTTTT.

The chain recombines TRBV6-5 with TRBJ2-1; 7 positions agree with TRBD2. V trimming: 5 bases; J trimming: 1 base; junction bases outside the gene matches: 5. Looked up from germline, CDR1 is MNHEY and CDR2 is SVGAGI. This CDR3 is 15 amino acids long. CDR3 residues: CASSSSGASYNEQFF. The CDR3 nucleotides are TGTGCCAGCAGTAGCAGCGGGGCTTCCTACAATGAGCAGTTCTTC.

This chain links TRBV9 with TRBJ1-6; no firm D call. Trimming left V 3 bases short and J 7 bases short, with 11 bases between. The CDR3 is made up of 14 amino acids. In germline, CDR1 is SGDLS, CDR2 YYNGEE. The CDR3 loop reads CASSAPGGNSPLHF. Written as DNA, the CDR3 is TGTGCCAGCAGCGCGCCGGGTGGGAATTCACCCCTCCACTTT.

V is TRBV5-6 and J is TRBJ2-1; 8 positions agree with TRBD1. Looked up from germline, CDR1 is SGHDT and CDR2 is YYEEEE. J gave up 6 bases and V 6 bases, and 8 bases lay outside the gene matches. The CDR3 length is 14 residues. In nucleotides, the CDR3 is TGTGCCAGCAAAGGACAGGGTAAACTCAATGAGCAGTTCTTC. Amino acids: CASKGQGKLNEQFF.

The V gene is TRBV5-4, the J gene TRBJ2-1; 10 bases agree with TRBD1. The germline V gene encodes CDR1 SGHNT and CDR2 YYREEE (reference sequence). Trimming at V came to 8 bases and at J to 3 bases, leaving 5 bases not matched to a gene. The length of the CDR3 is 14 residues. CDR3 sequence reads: CASADRGFYNEQFF. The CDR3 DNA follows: TGTGCCAGTGCGGACAGGGGGTTCTACAATGAGCAGTTCTTC.

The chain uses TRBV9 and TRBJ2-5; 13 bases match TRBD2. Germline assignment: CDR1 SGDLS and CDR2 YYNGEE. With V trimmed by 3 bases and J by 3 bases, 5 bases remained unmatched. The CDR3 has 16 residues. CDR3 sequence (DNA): TGTGCCAGCAGCGGTGGACTAGCGGGGGTAGAAGAGACCCAGTACTTC. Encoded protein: CASSGGLAGVEETQYF. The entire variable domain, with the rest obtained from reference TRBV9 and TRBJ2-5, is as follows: DSGVTQTPKHLITATGQRVTLRCSPRSGDLSVYWYQQSLDQGLQFLIQYYNGEERAKGNILERFSAQQFPDLHSELNLSSLELGDSALYFCASSGGLAGVEETQYFGPGTRLLVL.

CDR3: CASTPSGTGRETQYF. The CDR3 nucleotides are TGTGCCAGCACCCCAAGTGGGACAGGCCGGGAGACCCAGTACTTC. The gene calls are TRBV5-8 and TRBJ2-5; 8 bases align to TRBD1. This CDR3 contains 15 residues. CDR1 SGHTS and CDR2 YDEGEE come from the germline V gene. V was pared by 6 bases and J by 5 bases, with 12 bases of the junction left unmatched.

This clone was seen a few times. CDR3 sequence (DNA): TGTGCCAGCAGTAAACAGGGTAGGGACGAGCAGTACGTC. This gives the protein CASSKQGRDEQYV. The chain joins TRBV27 to TRBJ2-7; possible D gene TRBD1, 6 bases. The CDR3 extends over 13 amino acids. In germline, CDR1 is MNHEY, CDR2 SMNVEV (reference sequence). Trimming shortened V by 5 bases and J by 5 bases, and 13 bases separated the two germline ends.

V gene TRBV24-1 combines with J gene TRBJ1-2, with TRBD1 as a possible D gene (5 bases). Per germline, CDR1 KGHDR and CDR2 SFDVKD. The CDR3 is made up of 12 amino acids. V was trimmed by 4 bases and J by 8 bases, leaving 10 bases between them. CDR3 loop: CATSEPRGGYTF. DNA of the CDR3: TGTGCCACCAGTGAGCCGCGGGGGGGCTACACCTTC.